This note documents a single TCR beta chain sequence. Germline values: CDR1 MDHEN, CDR2 SYDVKM. This CDR3 comprises 14 residues. V shed 3 bases and J 6 bases; nucleotides not matched to a gene: 7. Amplification yielded TCR beta CDR3 regions, with RNA transcripts as the source. The TCR CDR3 first-round RT-PCR relied on the HTBI primer set. TCRdb recomputed calls from the multiplex PCR reads with MiXCR, one row per CDR3 protein. The repertoire includes roughly 380,000 distinct CDR3 sequences, roughly an eighth of them detected once, and 5.3% sits in the top ten. This entry is derived from a study of T cells in Graves' hyperthyroidism and ophthalmopathy.

This receptor was identified in a woman aged 18-29 years with Graves' hyperthyroidism. The gene calls are TRBV28 and TRBJ1-2; 7 positions agree with TRBD1. Sequencing was performed on blood. CDR3: CASSFRGGLDGYTF. The DNA for the CDR3 is TGTGCCAGCAGTTTCCGAGGGGGCTTGGATGGCTACACCTTC.